The 8 T cell receptor beta chains in this list originate from one sample, sequenced in a study of spatial heterogeneity in lung cancer. Time point described: sample taken at primary tumor resection. Tumor, nontumor lung or frozen PBMC supplied whole RNA that was sequenced unsorted. TCRdb used MiXCR to reprocess the 5' RACE reads, holding one entry per CDR3 protein. The sample holds around 60,000 distinct CDR3 sequences, around 8.4% seen once. This sample comprised PBMCs, obtained at surgery. The origin of the receptors is a female donor with early-stage non-small cell lung cancer.

This clonotype has a count of ten or more. This chain joins TRBV12-3 or TRBV12-4 and TRBJ1-2, with D possibly matching TRBD1 (5 bases). The CDR3 spans 13 residues. The germline V and J ends were trimmed by 5 bases and 2 bases, with 9 bases remaining between them. In DNA form, the CDR3 reads TGTGCCAGCAGTCTACAGGAAAACTATGGCTACACCTTC. This translates into CASSLQENYGYTF.

In its sample, this clonotype was seen many times. The rearrangement uses TRBV2 and TRBJ1-4; no firm D call. The CDR3 totals 14 residues. Germline CDR1 and CDR2: SNHLY and FYNNEI. Trimming removed 0 bases from V and 13 bases from J, with 15 bases in between. CDR3 sequence: CASSEAMKQLGLFF. In DNA, the CDR3 is TGTGCCAGCAGTGAAGCGATGAAACAATTAGGACTGTTTTTT. Looking up the rest from reference TRBV2 and TRBJ1-4 gives the full variable domain: EPEVTQTPSHQVTQMGQEVILRCVPISNHLYFYWYRQILGQKVEFLVSFYNNEISEKSEIFDDQFSVERPDGSNFTLKIRSTKLEDSAMYFCASSEAMKQLGLFFGSGTQLSVL.

This clonotype was detected many times. This chain connects TRBV6-1 to TRBJ1-5; perhaps TRBD1 as D (6 bases). In germline, CDR1 is MNHNS, CDR2 SASEGT. Trimming took off 5 bases at V and 4 bases at J, with 12 bases between the two ends. CDR3 length: 14 residues. CDR3: CASSHNRENQPQHF. DNA of the CDR3: TGTGCCAGCAGTCATAACAGGGAAAATCAGCCCCAGCATTTT.

The chain recombines TRBV29-1 with TRBJ1-1, with unresolved D. Trimming removed 7 bases at V and 5 bases at J, with 11 bases between. This CDR3 has 11 amino acids. Germline CDR1 and CDR2: SQVTM and ANQGSEA. The CDR3 loop is CSGRLGTEAFF. The CDR3 DNA is TGCAGCGGAAGGCTGGGGACTGAAGCTTTCTTT.

The table lists this clonotype with a few counts. V and J are TRBV7-6 and TRBJ1-1; D remains unclear. CDR3 length: 13 residues. Germline V gives CDR1 SGHVS, CDR2 FNYEAQ. Trimming removed 5 bases at V and 0 bases at J, with 7 bases between. The CDR3 region has the DNA TGTGCCAGCAGCGCAGATCTGAACACTGAAGCTTTCTTT. This translates into CASSADLNTEAFF.

This clonotype has just one count. This may be a read error, as it is one base from a much larger clone. V and J are TRBV19 and TRBJ1-1; no firm D call. CDR3 length: 11 amino acids. CDR1 and CDR2 (germline): LNHDA, SQIVND (reference sequence). The CDR3 bases are TGTGCCAGCGCCTTCGTGGGTGAACCTTTCTTT. This translates into CASAFVGEPFF.

This clonotype was counted between two and nine times. The chain combines TRBV5-1 with TRBJ2-7; 8 nucleotides match TRBD2. The length of the CDR3 is 13 residues. The V segment lost 4 bases and the J segment 2 bases; nucleotides outside the gene matches: 2. Germline CDR1 reads SGHRS; CDR2 reads YFSETQ. CDR3 in amino acids: CASSRGGPYEQYF. CDR3 DNA sequence: TGCGCCAGCAGCCGGGGGGGACCCTACGAGCAGTACTTC.

Only a few counts were recorded for this clonotype. This rearrangement joins TRBV5-1 to TRBJ1-1, with D hard to call. This CDR3 contains 13 residues. Germline V gene lookup returns CDR1 SGHRS and CDR2 YFSETQ. With 4 bases removed from V and 0 bases from J, the gap between germline ends came to 7 bases. CDR3 sequence: CASSPQMNTEAFF. In DNA, the CDR3 is TGCGCCAGCAGCCCCCAGATGAACACTGAAGCTTTCTTT.